A single sample gave rise to the 18 T cell receptor beta chains below, sequenced in a study of cytomegalovirus exposure and HLA in healthy donors listed by TCRdb under 2017. The protocol used for the library was the immunoSEQ multiplex PCR assay. A mixture of 60 forward primers for TCR Vbeta segments and 13 reverse primers for TCR Jbeta segments was used in the multiplex PCR. The clones in this table, taken by TCRdb from immuneACCESS, are in-frame only. Not every clone is retained; where verified, under half of the shortfall comes from an unresolved V gene, and the cause of the rest is unknown. The sample contains about 61,000 clones, roughly 90% of them found a single time. The ten biggest clones cover over 1.2% of the sample. The specimen was PBMCs. The receptors stem from a young man in good health and CMV-seropositive.

The rearrangement joins TRBV11-3 to TRBJ2-3, with 9 bases identical to TRBD1. This CDR3 has 14 amino acids. Germline trimming cut 6 bases from V and 5 bases from J; bases unmatched to any gene: 6. In germline, CDR1 is SGHNT, CDR2 YENEEA. CDR3 nucleotide sequence: TGTGCCAGCAGTCCAAACAGGGGGCGAGATACGCAGTATTTT. This sequence encodes CASSPNRGRDTQYF. Looking up the rest from reference TRBV11-3 and TRBJ2-3 gives the full variable domain: EAGVVQSPRYKIIEKKQPVAFWCNPISGHNTLYWYLQNLGQGPELLIRYENEEAVDDSQLPKDRFSAERLKGVDSTLKIQPAELGDSAVYLCASSPNRGRDTQYFGPGTRLTVL.

This chain links TRBV2 with TRBJ1-5; no firm D call. This CDR3 is built from 14 residues. V gave up 0 bases and J gave up 7 bases, with 10 bases separating them. Germline CDR1 SNHLY, CDR2 FYNNEI. CDR3 sequence: CASSEARVRQPQHF. The DNA for the CDR3 is TGTGCCAGCAGTGAAGCGAGGGTGAGGCAGCCCCAGCATTTT.

The V gene is TRBV6-6, the J gene TRBJ1-1; D is possibly TRBD1 (5 bases). Germline-derived CDR1 and CDR2 are MNHNY and SVGAGI (reference sequence). The CDR3 totals 13 residues. Trimming pared 7 bases from V and 6 bases from J, leaving 15 bases between. CDR3 coding DNA: TGTGCCAGCAAGACAGTGGTCTTTTCTGAAGCTTTCTTT. It translates to CASKTVVFSEAFF.

This clone showed up just a few times. V and J are TRBV19 and TRBJ1-1; no reliable D call. V was trimmed by 3 bases and J by 7 bases, leaving 12 bases between them. The length of the CDR3 is 13 residues. Germline V gene sequence: CDR1 LNHDA, CDR2 SQIVND (reference sequence). For the CDR3, the DNA is TGTGCCAGTAGTATCTCGGGTCGGCATGAAGCTTTCTTT. Its protein product is CASSISGRHEAFF.

The chain carries TRBV5-1 and TRBJ1-5, with 11 bases identical to TRBD1. CDR1 and CDR2 from the germline V gene are SGHRS and YFSETQ. The CDR3 sequence is 14 residues long. The J segment lost 7 bases and the V segment lost 0 bases, leaving 0 bases of the junction unmatched. DNA for the CDR3: TGCGCCAGCAGCTTGGGGACAGGGGGCCAGCCCCAGCATTTT. This codes for CASSLGTGGQPQHF.

V usage is TRBV18 and J usage is TRBJ1-5; no clear D. Deletions cut 1 base from V and 4 bases from J, with 11 bases between. CDR3 length: 15 residues. Germline loops: CDR1 KGHSH, CDR2 LQKENI. The CDR3 nucleotides are TGTGCCAGCTCACCACGGGAGGGTAGGAATCAGCCCCAGCATTTT. Protein: CASSPREGRNQPQHF.

The count of this clone is one. This chain links TRBV11-2 with TRBJ2-3; no clear D gene. This CDR3 spans 16 amino acids. Trimming shortened V by 1 base and J by 0 bases, and 11 bases separated the two germline ends. Germline CDR1 reads SGHAT; CDR2 reads FQNNGV. For the CDR3, the DNA is TGTGCCAGCAGCTTAGTTCCCTCGGTGAGCACAGATACGCAGTATTTT. Amino acid sequence: CASSLVPSVSTDTQYF.

CDR3 protein: CASADRVYGYTF. The CDR3 bases are TGTGCCTCGGCTGACAGGGTCTATGGCTACACCTTC. V is TRBV30 and J is TRBJ1-2; 7 bases match TRBD1. J gave up 4 bases and V 7 bases, and 6 bases lay outside the gene matches. This CDR3 is 12 amino acids long. Looked up from germline, CDR1 is GTSNPN and CDR2 is SVGIG (reference sequence).

The chain has TRBV19 and TRBJ1-2; D not resolved. CDR3 length: 12 residues. Germline V gene data show CDR1 as LNHDA and CDR2 as SQIVND (reference sequence). The germline V and J ends were trimmed by 7 bases and 0 bases, with 6 bases remaining between them. CDR3 loop: CASTASNYGYTF. DNA for the CDR3: TGTGCCAGTACCGCGTCTAACTATGGCTACACCTTC.

The chain uses TRBV6-5 and TRBJ1-1; D not resolved. The V end was cut by 9 bases, the J end by 1 base, with 12 bases between. Germline V lookup: CDR1 MNHEY, CDR2 SVGAGI. The CDR3 is 13 residues long. The CDR3 protein is CASSQVSNTEAFF. As DNA, the CDR3 is TGTGCCAGTTCCCAGGTGTCGAACACTGAAGCTTTCTTT.

The rearrangement joins TRBV6-5 to TRBJ2-2; D unclear. Trimming cost V 2 bases and J 4 bases, with 8 bases left between them. Germline CDR1 is MNHEY and CDR2 is SVGAGI. The CDR3 contains 14 residues. The CDR3 DNA is TGTGCCAGCAGTTACGAGTCGGTCACCGGGGAGCTGTTTTTT. Amino acids: CASSYESVTGELFF.

Concerning this clone itself: This sample also contains other DNA sequences that code for the same CDR3. V is TRBV5-1 and J is TRBJ1-1, with D uncertain. This CDR3 contains 13 residues. Germline loops: CDR1 SGHRS, CDR2 YFSETQ. Trimming took off 0 bases at V and 2 bases at J, with 5 bases between the two ends. The CDR3 is CASSLGSNTEAFF. CDR3 bases: TGCGCCAGCAGCTTGGGAAGCAACACTGAAGCTTTCTTT. The complete variable domain, with remaining parts taken from reference TRBV5-1 and TRBJ1-1, reads KAGVTQTPRYLIKTRGQQVTLSCSPISGHRSVSWYQQTPGQGLQFLFEYFSETQRNKGNFPGRFSGRQFSNSRSEMNVSTLELGDSALYLCASSLGSNTEAFFGQGTRLTVV.

The chain links TRBV28 to TRBJ2-3; TRBD1 aligns across 10 bases. This CDR3 region has 15 residues. The junction had 11 bases not matched to a gene; V was cut back by 9 bases and J by 5 bases. Germline CDR1 reads MDHEN; CDR2 reads SYDVKM. CDR3 protein: CASSVDRGPGDTQYF. DNA of the CDR3: TGTGCCAGTTCGGTCGACAGGGGGCCGGGAGATACGCAGTATTTT.

J is TRBJ2-1 and V is TRBV9; TRBD2 is a possible D gene (6 bases). Germline V gives CDR1 SGDLS, CDR2 YYNGEE. The CDR3 sequence is 15 residues long. V was cut by 3 bases and J by 7 bases, with 17 bases left in between. The DNA of the CDR3 is TGTGCCAGCAGCGGAGGCGGGACCCTGGGAAATGAGCAGTTCTTC. As protein: CASSGGGTLGNEQFF.

The chain is built from TRBV30 and TRBJ1-2; TRBD1 might be the D (5 bases). The V gene lost 6 bases and the J gene lost 7 bases, with 12 bases spanning the gap. Germline CDR1 reads GTSNPN; CDR2 reads SVGIG (reference sequence). The CDR3 sequence is 11 residues long. CDR3 sequence reads: CACPQGGGYTF. The DNA for the CDR3 is TGTGCCTGCCCCCAGGGTGGTGGCTACACCTTC. Filled out from reference TRBV30 and TRBJ1-2, the complete variable domain reads SQTIHQWPATLVQPVGSPLSLECTVEGTSNPNLYWYRQAAGRGLQLLFYSVGIGQISSEVPQNLSASRPQDRQFILSSKKLLLSDSGFYLCACPQGGGYTFGSGTRLTVV.

The chain has TRBV4-3 and TRBJ1-6; TRBD1 is a possible D gene (6 bases). Trimming left V 1 base short and J 11 bases short, with 15 bases between. This CDR3 region has 15 residues. In germline, CDR1 is LGHNA, CDR2 YSLEER. The CDR3 loop is CASSQADRPGAPLHF. The CDR3 DNA follows: TGCGCCAGCAGCCAAGCGGACAGACCAGGGGCACCCCTCCACTTT.

This chain links TRBV7-3 with TRBJ2-1; D is possibly TRBD1 (5 bases). Looked up from germline, CDR1 is SGHTA and CDR2 is FQGTGA. V was cut by 1 base and J by 4 bases, with 11 bases left in between. The CDR3 totals 15 residues. This CDR3 is CASSLNVGVYNEQFF. CDR3 bases: TGTGCCAGCAGCTTAAACGTAGGGGTATACAATGAGCAGTTCTTC.

This clone was detected once. This chain links TRBV4-1 with TRBJ2-7, with D maybe TRBD2 (5 bases). This CDR3 has 14 amino acids. Germline V lookup: CDR1 MGHRA, CDR2 YSYEKL. V dropped 4 bases and J dropped 2 bases, with 12 bases sitting between them. The CDR3: CASSPSGTAYEQYF. The CDR3 coding sequence is TGCGCCAGCAGCCCCTCGGGAACGGCCTACGAGCAGTACTTC.